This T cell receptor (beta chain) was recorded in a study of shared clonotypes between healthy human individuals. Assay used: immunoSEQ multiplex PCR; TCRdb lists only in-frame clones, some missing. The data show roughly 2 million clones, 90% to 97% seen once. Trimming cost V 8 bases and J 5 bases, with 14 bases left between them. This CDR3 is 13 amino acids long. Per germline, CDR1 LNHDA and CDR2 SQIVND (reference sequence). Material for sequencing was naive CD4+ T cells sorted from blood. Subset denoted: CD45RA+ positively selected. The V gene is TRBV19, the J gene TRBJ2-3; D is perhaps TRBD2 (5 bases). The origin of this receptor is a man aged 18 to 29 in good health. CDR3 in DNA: TGTGCCAGTGGGAGAAGTGTCCTAGATACGCAGTATTTT. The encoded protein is CASGRSVLDTQYF.